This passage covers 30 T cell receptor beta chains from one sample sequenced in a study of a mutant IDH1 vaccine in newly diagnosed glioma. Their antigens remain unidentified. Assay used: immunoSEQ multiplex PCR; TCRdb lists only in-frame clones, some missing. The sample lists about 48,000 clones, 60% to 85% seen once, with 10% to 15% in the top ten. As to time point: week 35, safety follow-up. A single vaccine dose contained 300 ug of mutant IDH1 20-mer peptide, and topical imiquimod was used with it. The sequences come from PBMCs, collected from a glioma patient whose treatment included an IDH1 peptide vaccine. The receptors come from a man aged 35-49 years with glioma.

The CDR3 is CASSLAGLAGFTDTQYF. DNA of the CDR3: TGTGCCAGCAGCTTAGCGGGACTAGCGGGATTCACAGATACGCAGTATTTT. The V call is TRBV7-2, the J call TRBJ2-3; TRBD2 matches 13 bases. With V trimmed by 0 bases and J by 2 bases, 2 bases remained unmatched. This CDR3 is built from 17 residues. CDR1 and CDR2 from the germline V gene are SGHTA and FQGNSA.

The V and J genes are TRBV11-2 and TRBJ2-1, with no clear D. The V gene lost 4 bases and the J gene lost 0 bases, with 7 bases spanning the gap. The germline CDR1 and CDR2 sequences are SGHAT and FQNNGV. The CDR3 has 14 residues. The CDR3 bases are TGTGCCAGCAGCTCTGGGGACTCCTACAATGAGCAGTTCTTC. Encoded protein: CASSSGDSYNEQFF. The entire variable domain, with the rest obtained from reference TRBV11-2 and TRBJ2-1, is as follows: EAGVAQSPRYKIIEKRQSVAFWCNPISGHATLYWYQQILGQGPKLLIQFQNNGVVDDSQLPKDRFSAERLKGVDSTLKIQPAKLEDSAVYLCASSSGDSYNEQFFGPGTRLTVL.

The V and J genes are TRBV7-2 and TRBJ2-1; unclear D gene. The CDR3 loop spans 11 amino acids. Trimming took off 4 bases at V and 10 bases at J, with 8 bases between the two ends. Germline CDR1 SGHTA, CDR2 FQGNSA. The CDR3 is CASSWVGEQFF. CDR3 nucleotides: TGTGCCAGCAGCTGGGTGGGGGAGCAGTTCTTC.

This chain's CDR3 is CASSPPGMDLLAAQYF. DNA of the CDR3: TGTGCCAGCAGCCCCCCCGGTATGGACCTTCTGGCAGCCCAGTACTTC. The J gene is TRBJ2-5, the V gene TRBV5-6, with D unclear. V lost 4 bases and J 9 bases, leaving 25 bases between the germline ends. The CDR3 runs 16 residues. Per the germline V gene, CDR1 is SGHDT and CDR2 is YYEEEE.

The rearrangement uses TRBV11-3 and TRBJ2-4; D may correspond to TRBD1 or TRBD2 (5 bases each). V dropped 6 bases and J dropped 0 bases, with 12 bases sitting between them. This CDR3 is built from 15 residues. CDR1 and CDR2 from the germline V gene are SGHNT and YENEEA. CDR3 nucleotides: TGTGCCAGCAGTTCGGGACGACTAGCCAAAAACATTCAGTACTTC. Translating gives CASSSGRLAKNIQYF.

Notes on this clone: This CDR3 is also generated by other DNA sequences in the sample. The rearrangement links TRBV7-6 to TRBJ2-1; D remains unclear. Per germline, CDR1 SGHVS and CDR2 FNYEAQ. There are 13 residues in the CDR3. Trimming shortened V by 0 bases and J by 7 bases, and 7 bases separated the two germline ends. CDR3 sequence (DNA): TGTGCCAGCAGCTTAGCGGGCCTGAATGAGCAGTTCTTC. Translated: CASSLAGLNEQFF.

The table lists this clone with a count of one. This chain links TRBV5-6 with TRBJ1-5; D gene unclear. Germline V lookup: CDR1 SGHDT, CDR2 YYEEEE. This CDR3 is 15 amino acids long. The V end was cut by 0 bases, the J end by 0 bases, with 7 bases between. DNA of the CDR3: TGTGCCAGCAGCTTGGAGAGATATAGCAATCAGCCCCAGCATTTT. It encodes CASSLERYSNQPQHF.

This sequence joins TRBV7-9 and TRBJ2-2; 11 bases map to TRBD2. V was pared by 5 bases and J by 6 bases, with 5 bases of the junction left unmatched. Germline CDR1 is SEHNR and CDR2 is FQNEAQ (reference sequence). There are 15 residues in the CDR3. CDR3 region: CASSLSGRAPGELFF. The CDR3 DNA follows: TGTGCCAGCAGCCTTAGCGGGAGGGCCCCCGGGGAGCTGTTTTTT.

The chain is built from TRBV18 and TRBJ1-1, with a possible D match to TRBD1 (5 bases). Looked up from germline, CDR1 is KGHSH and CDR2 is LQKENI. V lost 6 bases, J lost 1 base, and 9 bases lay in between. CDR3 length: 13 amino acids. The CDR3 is CASSLRENTEAFF. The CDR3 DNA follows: TGTGCCAGCTCCCTCAGGGAGAACACTGAAGCTTTCTTT.

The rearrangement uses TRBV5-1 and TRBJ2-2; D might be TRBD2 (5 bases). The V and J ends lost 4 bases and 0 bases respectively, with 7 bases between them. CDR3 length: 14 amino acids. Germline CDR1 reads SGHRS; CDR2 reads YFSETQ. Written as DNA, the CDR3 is TGCGCCAGCAGCCCCGGGGCGAACACCGGGGAGCTGTTTTTT. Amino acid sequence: CASSPGANTGELFF.

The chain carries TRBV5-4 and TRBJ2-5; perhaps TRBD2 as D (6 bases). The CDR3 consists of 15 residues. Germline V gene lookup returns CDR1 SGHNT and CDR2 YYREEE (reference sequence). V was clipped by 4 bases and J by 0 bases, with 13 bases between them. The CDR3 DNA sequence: TGTGCCAGCAGCCTCCGTGCGGGGTACCAAGAGACCCAGTACTTC. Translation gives CASSLRAGYQETQYF. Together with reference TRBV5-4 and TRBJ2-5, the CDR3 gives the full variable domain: ETGVTQSPTHLIKTRGQQVTLRCSSQSGHNTVSWYQQALGQGPQFIFQYYREEENGRGNFPPRFSGLQFPNYSSELNVNALELDDSALYLCASSLRAGYQETQYFGPGTRLLVL.

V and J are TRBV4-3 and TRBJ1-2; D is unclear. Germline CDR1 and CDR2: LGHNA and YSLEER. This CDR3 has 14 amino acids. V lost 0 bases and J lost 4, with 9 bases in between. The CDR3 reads CASSQDRQTYGYTF. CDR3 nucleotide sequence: TGCGCCAGCAGCCAAGACCGTCAGACCTATGGCTACACCTTC.

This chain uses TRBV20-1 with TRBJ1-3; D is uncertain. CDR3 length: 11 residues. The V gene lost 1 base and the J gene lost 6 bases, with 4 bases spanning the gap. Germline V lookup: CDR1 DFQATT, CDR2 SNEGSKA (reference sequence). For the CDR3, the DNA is TGCAGTGCTAGAGTCGAAAACACCATATATTTT. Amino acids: CSARVENTIYF.

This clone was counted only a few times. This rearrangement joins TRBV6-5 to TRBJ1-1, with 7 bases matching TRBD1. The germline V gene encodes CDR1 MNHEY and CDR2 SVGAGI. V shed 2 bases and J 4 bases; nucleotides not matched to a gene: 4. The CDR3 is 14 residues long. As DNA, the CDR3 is TGTGCCAGCAGTTACACAGGGGATGGCACTGAAGCTTTCTTT. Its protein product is CASSYTGDGTEAFF.

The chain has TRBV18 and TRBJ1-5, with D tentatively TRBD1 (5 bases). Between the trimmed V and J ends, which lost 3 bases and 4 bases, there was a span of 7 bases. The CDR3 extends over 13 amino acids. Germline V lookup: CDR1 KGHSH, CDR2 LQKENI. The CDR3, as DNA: TGTGCCAGCTCACCGGAGGGGAATCAGCCCCAGCATTTT. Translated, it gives CASSPEGNQPQHF.

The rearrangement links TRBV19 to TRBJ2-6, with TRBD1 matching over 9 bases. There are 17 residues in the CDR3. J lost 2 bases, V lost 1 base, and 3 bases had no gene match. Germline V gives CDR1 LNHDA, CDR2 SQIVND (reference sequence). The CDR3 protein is CASSIGTGVTGANVLTF. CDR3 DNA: TGTGCCAGTAGTATAGGGACAGGGGTGACTGGGGCCAACGTCCTGACTTTC.

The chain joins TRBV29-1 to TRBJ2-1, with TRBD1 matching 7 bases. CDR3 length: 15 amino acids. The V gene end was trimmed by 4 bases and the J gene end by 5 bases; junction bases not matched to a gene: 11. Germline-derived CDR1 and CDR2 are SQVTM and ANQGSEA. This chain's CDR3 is CSVVGNRGFNNEQFF. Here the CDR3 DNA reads TGCAGCGTTGTAGGGAACAGGGGATTCAACAATGAGCAGTTCTTC.

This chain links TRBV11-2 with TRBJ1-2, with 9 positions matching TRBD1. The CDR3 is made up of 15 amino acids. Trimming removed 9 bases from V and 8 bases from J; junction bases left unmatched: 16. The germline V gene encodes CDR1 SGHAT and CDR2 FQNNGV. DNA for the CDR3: TGTGCCAGTAGAAAACCGGGACAGGGATATCAGGGCTACACCTTC. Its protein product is CASRKPGQGYQGYTF.

The CDR3 sequence is CASSLPLGVNNEQFF. In DNA form, the CDR3 reads TGTGCCAGCAGCTTACCCTTGGGGGTAAACAATGAGCAGTTCTTC. The chain has TRBV7-2 and TRBJ2-1; TRBD1 or TRBD2 may be the D gene (5 bases each). The CDR3 covers 15 residues. Germline CDR1 reads SGHTA; CDR2 reads FQGNSA. The V end was cut by 2 bases, the J end by 5 bases, with 13 bases between.

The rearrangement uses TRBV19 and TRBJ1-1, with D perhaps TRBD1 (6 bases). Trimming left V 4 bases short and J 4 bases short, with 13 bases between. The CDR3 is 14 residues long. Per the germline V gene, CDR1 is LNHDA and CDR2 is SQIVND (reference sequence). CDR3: CASSTGEGGTEAFF. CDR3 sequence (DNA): TGTGCCAGTAGTACAGGAGAGGGGGGCACTGAAGCTTTCTTT.

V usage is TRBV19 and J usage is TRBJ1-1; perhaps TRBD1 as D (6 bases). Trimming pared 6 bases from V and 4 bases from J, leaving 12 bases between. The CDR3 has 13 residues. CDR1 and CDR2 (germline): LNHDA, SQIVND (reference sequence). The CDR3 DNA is TGTGCCAGTAGAAGCAGGGGAGGCACTGAAGCTTTCTTT. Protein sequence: CASRSRGGTEAFF.

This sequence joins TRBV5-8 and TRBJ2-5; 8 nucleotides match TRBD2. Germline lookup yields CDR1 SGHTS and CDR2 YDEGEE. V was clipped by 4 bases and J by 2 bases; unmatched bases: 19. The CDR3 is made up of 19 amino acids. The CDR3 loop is CASSPKAARTPGGQETQYF. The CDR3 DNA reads TGTGCCAGCAGCCCCAAGGCGGCGAGGACTCCGGGAGGGCAAGAGACCCAGTACTTC.

CDR3 residues: CASSPETSGGNTGELFF. CDR3 nucleotide sequence: TGTGCCAGCTCACCCGAGACTAGCGGAGGGAACACCGGGGAGCTGTTTTTT. The V and J genes are TRBV18 and TRBJ2-2, with 9 bases lining up with TRBD2. The germline CDR1 and CDR2 sequences are KGHSH and LQKENI. This CDR3 is built from 17 residues. The ends lost 3 bases at V and 1 base at J; junction bases unmatched: 6.

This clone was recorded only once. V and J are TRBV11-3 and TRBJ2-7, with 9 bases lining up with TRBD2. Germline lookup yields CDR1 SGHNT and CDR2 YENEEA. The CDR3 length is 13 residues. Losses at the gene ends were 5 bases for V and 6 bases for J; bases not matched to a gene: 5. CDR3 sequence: CASSISGRLEQYF. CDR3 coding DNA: TGTGCCAGCAGCATCAGCGGGAGGCTCGAGCAGTACTTC.

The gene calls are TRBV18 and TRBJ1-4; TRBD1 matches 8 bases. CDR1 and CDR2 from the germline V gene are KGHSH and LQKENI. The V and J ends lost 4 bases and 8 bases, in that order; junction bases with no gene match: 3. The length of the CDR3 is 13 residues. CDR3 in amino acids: CASSRGQEEKLFF. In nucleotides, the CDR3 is TGTGCCAGCTCACGGGGACAGGAAGAAAAACTGTTTTTT.

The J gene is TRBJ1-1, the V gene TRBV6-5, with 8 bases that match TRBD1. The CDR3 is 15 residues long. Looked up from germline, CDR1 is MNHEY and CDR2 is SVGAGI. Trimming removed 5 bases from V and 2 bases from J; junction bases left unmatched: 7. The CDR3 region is CASSRTTGANTEAFF. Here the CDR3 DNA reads TGTGCCAGCAGTCGTACGACAGGGGCTAACACTGAAGCTTTCTTT.

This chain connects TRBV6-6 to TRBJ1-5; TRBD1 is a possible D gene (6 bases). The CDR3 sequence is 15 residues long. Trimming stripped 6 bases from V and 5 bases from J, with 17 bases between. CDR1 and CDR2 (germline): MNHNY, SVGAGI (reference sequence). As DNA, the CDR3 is TGTGCCAGCAGGGACCACGGGGGGGGCGATCAGCCCCAGCATTTT. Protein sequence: CASRDHGGGDQPQHF.

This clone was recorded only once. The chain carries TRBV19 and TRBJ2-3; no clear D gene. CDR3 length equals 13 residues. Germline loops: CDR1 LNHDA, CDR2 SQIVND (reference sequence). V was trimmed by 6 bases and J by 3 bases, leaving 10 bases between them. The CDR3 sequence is CASSLLRTDTQYF. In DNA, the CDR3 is TGTGCCAGTAGCTTACTTAGGACAGATACGCAGTATTTT.

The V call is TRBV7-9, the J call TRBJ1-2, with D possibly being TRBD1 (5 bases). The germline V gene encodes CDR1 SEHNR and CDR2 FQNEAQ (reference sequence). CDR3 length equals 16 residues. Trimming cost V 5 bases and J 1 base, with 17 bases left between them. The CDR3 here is CASSPSWGTDNYGYTF. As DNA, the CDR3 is TGTGCCAGCAGCCCAAGCTGGGGGACCGATAACTATGGCTACACCTTC.

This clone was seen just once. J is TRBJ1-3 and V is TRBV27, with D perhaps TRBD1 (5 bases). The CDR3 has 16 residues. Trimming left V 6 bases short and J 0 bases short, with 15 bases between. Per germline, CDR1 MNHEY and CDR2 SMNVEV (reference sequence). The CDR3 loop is CASRLDGTASGNTIYF. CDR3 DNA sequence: TGTGCCAGCAGGTTGGATGGGACGGCCTCTGGAAACACCATATATTTT.